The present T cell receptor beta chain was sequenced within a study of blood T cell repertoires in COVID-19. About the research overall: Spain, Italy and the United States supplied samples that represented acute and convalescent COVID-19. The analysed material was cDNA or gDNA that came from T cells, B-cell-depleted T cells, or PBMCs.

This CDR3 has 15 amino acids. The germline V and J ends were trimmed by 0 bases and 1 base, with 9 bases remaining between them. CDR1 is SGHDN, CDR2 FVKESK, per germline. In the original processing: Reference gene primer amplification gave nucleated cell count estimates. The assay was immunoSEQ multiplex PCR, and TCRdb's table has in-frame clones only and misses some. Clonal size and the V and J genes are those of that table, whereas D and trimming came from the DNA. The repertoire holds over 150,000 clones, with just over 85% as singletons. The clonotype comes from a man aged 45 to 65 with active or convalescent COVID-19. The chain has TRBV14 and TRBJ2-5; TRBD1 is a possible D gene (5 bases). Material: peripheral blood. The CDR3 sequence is CASSQDWGSQETQYF. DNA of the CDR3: TGTGCCAGCAGCCAAGACTGGGGCTCCCAAGAGACCCAGTACTTC.